This T cell receptor (beta chain) comes out of a study of beta chain features in type 1 diabetes. Across the whole study: Regarding age, gender and cell yields, patients proved similar to healthy donors.

Trimming removed 0 bases from V and 5 bases from J; junction bases left unmatched: 3. The CDR3 is made up of 15 amino acids. Looked up from germline, CDR1 is MGHRA and CDR2 is YSYEKL. Expressed TCRB transcripts were sequenced because the isolated RNA had all been reverse transcribed beforehand. Here immunoSEQ multiplex PCR was the method, and the copy in TCRdb shows in-frame clones only, minus some. The profile covers some 200,000 clones, with about a tenth appearing a single time and 1% to 1.5% taken by the ten largest. V and J are TRBV4-1 and TRBJ1-4; 7 positions agree with TRBD1. The sequence was collected from a man between 18 and 35 years old in good health. The sample consisted of central memory CD4+ T cells from blood. The CDR3: CASSQDGTENEKLFF. Here the CDR3 DNA reads TGCGCCAGCAGCCAAGACGGGACAGAAAATGAAAAACTGTTTTTT.